This T cell receptor beta chain was observed in a study of regulatory T cells in long-lasting Graves disease. Study-level results: Favored gene segments in persistent disease were TRBV28, TRBJ1-2 and TRBJ2-5.

The time point is: newly diagnosed GD, antithyroid drugs for less than 3 months. PBMCs were the source of the RNA used for TCR sequencing. With iRepertoire HTBI primers and Arm-PCR of CDR3 regions, TCR beta libraries were built. TCRdb independently ran MiXCR on the multiplex PCR reads; one entry per CDR3 protein. This table holds hundreds of thousands of distinct CDR3 sequences, approximately 16% found once. The CDR3 totals 11 residues. A word on this clonotype: Its specificity is unknown. A far bigger clonotype differs at one base, so this is likely a read error.

These data were also reused for a study on T cells in Graves' hyperthyroidism and ophthalmopathy.

Material: peripheral blood mononuclear cells (PBMCs), obtained at new diagnosis, from a patient treated with antithyroid drugs. This receptor was taken from a middle-aged woman with Graves disease. The chain joins TRBV12-3 or TRBV12-4 to TRBJ1-1; D is ambiguous. As DNA, the CDR3 is TGTGCCAACAGTTTTTTGACTGAAGCTTTCTTT. Residues: CANSFLTEAFF.